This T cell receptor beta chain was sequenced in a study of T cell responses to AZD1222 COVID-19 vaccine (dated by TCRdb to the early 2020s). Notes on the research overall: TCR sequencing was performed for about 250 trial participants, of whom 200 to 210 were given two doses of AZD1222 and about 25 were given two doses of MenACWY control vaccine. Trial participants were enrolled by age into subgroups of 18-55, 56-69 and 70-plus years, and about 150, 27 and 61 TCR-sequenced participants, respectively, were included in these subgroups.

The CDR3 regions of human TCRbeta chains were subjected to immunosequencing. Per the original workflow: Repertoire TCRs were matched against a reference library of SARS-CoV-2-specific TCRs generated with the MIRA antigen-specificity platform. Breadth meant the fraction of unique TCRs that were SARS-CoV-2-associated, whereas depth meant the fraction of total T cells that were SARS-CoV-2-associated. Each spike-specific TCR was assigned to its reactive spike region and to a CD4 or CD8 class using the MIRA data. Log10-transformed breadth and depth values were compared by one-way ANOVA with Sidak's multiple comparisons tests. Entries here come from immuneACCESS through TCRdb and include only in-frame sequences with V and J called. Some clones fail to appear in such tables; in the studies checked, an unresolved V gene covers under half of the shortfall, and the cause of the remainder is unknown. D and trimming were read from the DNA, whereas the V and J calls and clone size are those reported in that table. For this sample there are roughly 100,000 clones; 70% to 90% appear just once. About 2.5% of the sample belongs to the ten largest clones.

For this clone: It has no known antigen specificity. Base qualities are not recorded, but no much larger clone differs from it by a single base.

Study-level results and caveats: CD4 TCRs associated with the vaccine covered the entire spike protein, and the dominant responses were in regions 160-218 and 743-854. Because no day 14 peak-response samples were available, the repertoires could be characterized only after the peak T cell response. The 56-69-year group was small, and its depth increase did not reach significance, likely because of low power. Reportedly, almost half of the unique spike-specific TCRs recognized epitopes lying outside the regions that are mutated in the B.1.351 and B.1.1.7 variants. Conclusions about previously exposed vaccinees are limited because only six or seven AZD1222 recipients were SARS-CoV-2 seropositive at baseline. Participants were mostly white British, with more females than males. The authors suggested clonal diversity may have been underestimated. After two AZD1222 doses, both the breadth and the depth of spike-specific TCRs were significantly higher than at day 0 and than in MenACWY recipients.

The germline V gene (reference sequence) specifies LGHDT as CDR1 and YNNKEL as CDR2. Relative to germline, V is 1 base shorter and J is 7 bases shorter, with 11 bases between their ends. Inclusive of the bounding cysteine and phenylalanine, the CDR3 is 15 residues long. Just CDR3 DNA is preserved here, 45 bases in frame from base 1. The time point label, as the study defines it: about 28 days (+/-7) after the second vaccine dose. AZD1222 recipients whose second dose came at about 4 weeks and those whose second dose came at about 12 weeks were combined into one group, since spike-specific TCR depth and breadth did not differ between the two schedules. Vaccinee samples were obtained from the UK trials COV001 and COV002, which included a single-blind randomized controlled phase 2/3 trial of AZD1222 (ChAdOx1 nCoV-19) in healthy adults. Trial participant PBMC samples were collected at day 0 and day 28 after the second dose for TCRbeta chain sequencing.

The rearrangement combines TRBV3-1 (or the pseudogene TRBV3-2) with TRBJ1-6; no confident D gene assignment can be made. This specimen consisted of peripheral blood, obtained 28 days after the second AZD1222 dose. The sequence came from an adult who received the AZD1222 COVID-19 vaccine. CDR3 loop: CASSQGGGNNSPLHF. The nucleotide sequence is TGTGCCAGCAGCCAAGGTGGAGGGAACAATTCACCCCTCCACTTT.